These 27 T cell receptor beta chains were sequenced from one sample in a study of breast tumors, draining lymph nodes, adjacent tissues. Each CDR3 protein is one row after TCRdb ran MiXCR on the multiplex PCR reads. Of around 140,000 distinct CDR3 sequences in the sample, about 22% were seen once. The lymph nodes were axillary draining lymph nodes from breast cancer patients. Sequencing input: axillary lymph node tissue. These TCRs come from a female donor with breast cancer. Some clones in this sample may be carry-over from other donors' samples.

This clonotype was counted ten times or more. The chain recombines TRBV11-3 with TRBJ1-4; 8 bases are shared with TRBD1. The CDR3 length is 16 residues. V gave up 6 bases and J gave up 0 bases; unmatched junction bases: 6. Germline CDR1 reads SGHNT; CDR2 reads YENEEA. CDR3 residues: CASRRDRRSTNEKLFF. The DNA for the CDR3 is TGTGCCAGCAGGCGGGACAGGCGATCAACTAATGAAAAACTGTTTTTT.

This clonotype was seen many times. The chain carries TRBV20-1 and TRBJ2-1; the match to TRBD2 covers 8 bases. CDR1 is DFQATT, CDR2 SNEGSKA, per germline (reference sequence). This CDR3 is built from 15 residues. The ends lost 7 bases at V and 5 bases at J; junction bases unmatched: 13. The CDR3 nucleotides are TGCAGTGGGCGGGCGAGCGGGAGAAACCACAATGAGCAGTTCTTC. It specifies CSGRASGRNHNEQFF.

This clonotype is categorized as medium-sized. V is TRBV7-8 and J is TRBJ2-3; TRBD2 aligns across 15 bases. Trimming removed 5 bases from V and 6 bases from J; junction bases left unmatched: 15. Germline V gene data show CDR1 as SGHVS and CDR2 as FQNEAQ. The CDR3 covers 19 residues. CDR3 coding DNA: TGTGCCAGCAGCCTCTTCGGGACTAGCGGGAGGCGGAAGCGGGATACGCAGTATTTT. Its protein product is CASSLFGTSGRRKRDTQYF.

In regard to this clonotype: This may come from a read error, since a much larger clone is one base off. This CDR3 reads CSAEARGGVNEQFF. As DNA, the CDR3 is TGCAGTGCAGAGGCGAGGGGGGGAGTTAATGAGCAGTTCTTC. The chain links TRBV20-1 to TRBJ2-1; possibly TRBD2 for D (7 bases). The CDR3 extends over 14 amino acids. V dropped 6 bases and J dropped 7 bases, with 19 bases sitting between them. The germline CDR1 and CDR2 sequences are DFQATT and SNEGSKA (reference sequence).

For this clonotype: This clone may be a read error of a much larger clone one base away. V is TRBV7-2 and J is TRBJ2-5; no clear D gene. This CDR3 has 14 residues. Germline lookup yields CDR1 SGHTA and CDR2 FQGNSA. V lost 4 bases, J lost 1 base, and 10 bases lay in between. The CDR3 reads CASSSTRLQETQYF. The CDR3 bases are TGTGCCAGCAGCTCCACCAGACTCCAAGAGACCCAGTACTTC. Using reference TRBV7-2 and TRBJ2-5 for the parts outside the CDR3, the full variable domain is GAGVSQSPSNKVTEKGKDVELRCDPISGHTALYWYRQSLGQGLEFLIYFQGNSAPDKSGLPSDRFSAERTGGSVSTLTIQRTQQEDSAVYLCASSSTRLQETQYFGPGTRLLVL.

This clonotype occurred many times. CDR3 protein: CASSLVELAGVGGSQFF. CDR3 coding DNA: TGTGCCAGCAGCTTAGTAGAGCTAGCGGGAGTGGGTGGGTCGCAGTTCTTC. The J gene is TRBJ2-1, the V gene TRBV7-2; 10 nucleotides match TRBD2. From germline, CDR1 is SGHTA and CDR2 FQGNSA. The junction had 15 bases not matched to a gene; V was cut back by 1 base and J by 12 bases. The CDR3 spans 17 residues.

The rearrangement uses TRBV3-1 and TRBJ2-1; 12 bases match TRBD2. With 6 bases clipped from V and 13 bases from J, the junction kept 10 bases outside the gene matches. CDR1 is LGHDT and CDR2 is YNNKEL in the germline V gene (reference sequence). CDR3 length: 14 amino acids. CDR3 residues: CASSPSGREETQFF. As DNA, the CDR3 is TGTGCCAGCAGTCCTAGCGGGAGGGAAGAGACCCAGTTCTTC.

In regard to this clonotype: A read error may be the cause here, since a much bigger clone is one base away. The chain carries TRBV19 and TRBJ2-7; D perhaps matches TRBD1 (6 bases). This CDR3 is 13 amino acids long. Trimming took off 4 bases at V and 5 bases at J, with 12 bases between the two ends. The germline CDR1 and CDR2 sequences are LNHDA and SQIVND (reference sequence). CDR3 protein: CASSRNRAHEQYF. CDR3 in DNA: TGTGCCAGTAGTAGGAACAGGGCCCACGAGCAGTACTTC.

This clonotype was counted at least ten times. The J gene is TRBJ2-7, the V gene TRBV29-1, with TRBD2 matching 7 bases. Trimming at V came to 4 bases and at J to 1 base, leaving 13 bases not matched to a gene. Per the germline V gene, CDR1 is SQVTM and CDR2 is ANQGSEA. The CDR3 is 16 residues long. Written as DNA, the CDR3 is TGCAGCGTTGCAGATAGCGGGTGGGGGGGTTCCTACGAGCAGTACTTC. It is translated as CSVADSGWGGSYEQYF.

This clonotype has ten or more counts. The chain is built from TRBV24-1 and TRBJ2-7, with 7 bases matching TRBD1. CDR3 length equals 15 residues. V was pared by 5 bases and J by 0 bases, with 6 bases of the junction left unmatched. Germline V gene data show CDR1 as KGHDR and CDR2 as SFDVKD. CDR3 amino acids: CATSGGDRNSYEQYF. CDR3 coding DNA: TGTGCCACCAGTGGAGGGGACAGAAACTCCTACGAGCAGTACTTC.

This clonotype was counted many times. The V gene is TRBV6-2 or TRBV6-3, the J gene TRBJ2-5; D might be TRBD2 (5 bases). The CDR3 length is 15 residues. The V and J ends lost 2 bases and 0 bases respectively, with 10 bases between them. Germline-derived CDR1 and CDR2 are MNHEY and SVGEGT. In DNA, the CDR3 is TGTGCCAGCAGTTACGTCGGCGGGTACCAAGAGACCCAGTACTTC. Protein sequence: CASSYVGGYQETQYF.

At least ten counts were recorded for this clonotype. V gene TRBV11-2 combines with J gene TRBJ2-7; tentatively, D is TRBD2 (7 bases). The V end lost 2 bases, the J end lost 2 bases, and 10 bases lay between the germline ends. This CDR3 is 14 amino acids long. Germline V lookup: CDR1 SGHAT, CDR2 FQNNGV. The CDR3 protein is CASSLRGAAYEQYF. CDR3 bases: TGTGCCAGCAGCTTACGGGGGGCGGCCTACGAGCAGTACTTC. The entire variable domain, with the rest obtained from reference TRBV11-2 and TRBJ2-7, is as follows: EAGVAQSPRYKIIEKRQSVAFWCNPISGHATLYWYQQILGQGPKLLIQFQNNGVVDDSQLPKDRFSAERLKGVDSTLKIQPAKLEDSAVYLCASSLRGAAYEQYFGPGTRLTVT.

This clonotype was seen at least ten times. This rearrangement joins TRBV19 to TRBJ2-7, with TRBD1 matching 10 bases. Germline assignment: CDR1 LNHDA and CDR2 SQIVND (reference sequence). Trimming at V came to 5 bases and at J to 3 bases, leaving 4 bases not matched to a gene. This CDR3 has 14 amino acids. CDR3: CASSPGQGIYEQYF. The CDR3 DNA reads as TGTGCCAGTAGTCCGGGACAGGGGATCTACGAGCAGTACTTC.

This clonotype was recorded a few times. The rearrangement joins TRBV28 to TRBJ2-1, with 8 bases matching TRBD2. The germline V gene has CDR1 MDHEN and CDR2 SYDVKM. The CDR3 is made up of 16 amino acids. The J segment lost 4 bases and the V segment lost 5 bases, leaving 10 bases of the junction unmatched. CDR3 sequence: CASSPRAGDRYNEQFF. The CDR3 nucleotides are TGTGCCAGCAGTCCGAGAGCGGGAGATCGATACAATGAGCAGTTCTTC. Using reference TRBV28 and TRBJ2-1 for the parts outside the CDR3, the full variable domain is DVKVTQSSRYLVKRTGEKVFLECVQDMDHENMFWYRQDPGLGLRLIYFSYDVKMKEKGDIPEGYSVSREKKERFSLILESASTNQTSMYLCASSPRAGDRYNEQFFGPGTRLTVL.

This clonotype has a count of ten or more. The rearrangement links TRBV20-1 to TRBJ1-2, with 8 nucleotides matching TRBD1. The germline gives CDR1 DFQATT, CDR2 SNEGSKA (reference sequence). V shed 2 bases and J 0 bases; nucleotides not matched to a gene: 8. The CDR3 loop spans 16 amino acids. DNA of the CDR3: TGCAGTGCTAGAACCCACAGGGGGGGTACTAACTATGGCTACACCTTC. Its translation: CSARTHRGGTNYGYTF.

This chain joins TRBV25-1 and TRBJ2-7; D unclear. The CDR3 contains 13 residues. V lost 2 bases, J lost 3 bases, and 8 bases lay in between. CDR1 and CDR2 (germline): MGHDK, SYGVNS. Written as DNA, the CDR3 is TGTGCCAGCAGTGAAAATTCTTACTACGAGCAGTACTTC. Protein product: CASSENSYYEQYF.

This clonotype was picked up many times. The J gene is TRBJ2-2, the V gene TRBV19, with 7 bases aligning to TRBD2. After removal of 5 bases from V and 5 bases from J, the junction contained 8 bases not matched to a gene. The CDR3 has 15 amino acids. The germline V gene has CDR1 LNHDA and CDR2 SQIVND (reference sequence). In DNA form, the CDR3 reads TGTGCCAGTAGTCGAGGGAGGGCCGGTACCGGGGAGCTGTTTTTT. Its protein product is CASSRGRAGTGELFF.

This clonotype was recorded at least ten times. The chain carries TRBV3-1 and TRBJ1-2; 7 nucleotides match TRBD1. The length of the CDR3 is 14 residues. The V gene's germline CDR1 is LGHDT and CDR2 YNNKEL (reference sequence). V dropped 1 base and J dropped 7; count of bases not matched to a gene: 6. The CDR3 DNA reads TGTGCCAGCAGCCAAGGGACAGGAATGGGTGGCTACACCTTC. Amino acid sequence: CASSQGTGMGGYTF.

The sample holds many counts of this clonotype. The chain carries TRBV30 and TRBJ1-6; D uncertain. Germline loops: CDR1 GTSNPN, CDR2 SVGIG (reference sequence). There are 13 residues in the CDR3. Between the trimmed V and J ends, which lost 1 base and 8 bases, there was a span of 9 bases. CDR3 protein: CAWSGGVYSPLHF. The CDR3 DNA reads as TGTGCCTGGAGTGGAGGTGTGTATTCACCCCTCCACTTT. The whole variable domain, remainder taken from reference TRBV30 and TRBJ1-6, is SQTIHQWPATLVQPVGSPLSLECTVEGTSNPNLYWYRQAAGRGLQLLFYSVGIGQISSEVPQNLSASRPQDRQFILSSKKLLLSDSGFYLCAWSGGVYSPLHFGNGTRLTVT.

This clonotype came up many times. The genes are TRBV20-1 and TRBJ1-5; D gene ambiguous. The CDR3 spans 15 residues. V lost 6 bases to trimming and J lost 1 base, with 16 bases between them. CDR1 and CDR2 from the germline V gene are DFQATT and SNEGSKA (reference sequence). The CDR3 nucleotides are TGCAGTGCAGAAGCCAACACTGGGAGCAATCAGCCCCAGCATTTT. This codes for CSAEANTGSNQPQHF.

This clonotype was seen a handful of times. The chain is built from TRBV28 and TRBJ2-7, with TRBD1 identical over 9 bases. The CDR3 consists of 15 residues. The germline gives CDR1 MDHEN, CDR2 SYDVKM. J gave up 6 bases and V 5 bases, and 11 bases lay outside the gene matches. The DNA for the CDR3 is TGTGCCAGCAGTCCCGGCGGGACAGGGTTTTCCGAGCAGTACTTC. This sequence encodes CASSPGGTGFSEQYF.

About this clonotype itself: A single base separates this from a much larger clone, so it may be a read error. The gene calls are TRBV6-2 or TRBV6-3 and TRBJ2-7; TRBD2 aligns across 12 bases. The length of the CDR3 is 16 residues. Germline CDR1 is MNHEY and CDR2 is SVGEGT. The CDR3 DNA is TGTGCCAGCAGGCGGGCGTCGACTAGCGGGAGATACGAGCGGTACTTC. This encodes CASRRASTSGRYERYF.

Concerning this clonotype: This may arise from a read error, as a much more abundant clone is one base away. The chain couples TRBV12-5 to TRBJ2-1; D is undetermined. The CDR3 totals 19 residues. Per the germline V gene, CDR1 is LGHNT and CDR2 is FRNRAP. This CDR3 reads CASGLVPHFGGRAYNEQLF. The CDR3 DNA reads TGTGCTAGTGGTTTGGTACCTCATTTCGGTGGGCGTGCCTACAATGAGCAGTTATTC.

This clonotype was counted at least ten times. The DNA of the CDR3 is TGTGCCACCAGCAGAGATGGGACTAGACGGGAGACCCAGTACTTC. Translated: CATSRDGTRRETQYF. The rearrangement links TRBV15 to TRBJ2-5, with TRBD2 identical over 8 bases. Trimming at V came to 0 bases and at J to 5 bases, leaving 5 bases not matched to a gene. The CDR3 covers 15 residues. Looked up from germline, CDR1 is LNHNV and CDR2 is YYDKDF (reference sequence).

In this sample, this clonotype turned up many times. The genes are TRBV20-1 and TRBJ2-7; weak D call: TRBD2 (6 bases). CDR3 length: 13 amino acids. Germline V lookup: CDR1 DFQATT, CDR2 SNEGSKA (reference sequence). V was trimmed by 4 bases and J by 2 bases, leaving 12 bases between them. The CDR3 coding sequence is TGCAGTGCTATTGGCGGGGCAACCTACGAGCAGTACTTC. Translated: CSAIGGATYEQYF.

Remarks on this clonotype: A read error is possible here, since a much larger clone lies one base away. The V call is TRBV20-1, the J call TRBJ1-2; D gene uncertain. The CDR3 loop spans 13 amino acids. V dropped 2 bases and J dropped 13 bases, with 20 bases sitting between them. Germline V gives CDR1 DFQATT, CDR2 SNEGSKA (reference sequence). This CDR3 is CSARIGRVTSCTF. DNA of the CDR3: TGCAGTGCTAGAATAGGAAGGGTCACAAGCTGCACCTTC.

The sample holds many counts of this clonotype. The gene calls are TRBV20-1 and TRBJ2-5; 7 bases fit TRBD2. Germline CDR1 and CDR2: DFQATT and SNEGSKA (reference sequence). With V trimmed by 6 bases and J by 5 bases, 9 bases remained unmatched. The CDR3 sequence is 13 residues long. The CDR3, as DNA: TGCAGTGCCCGAGGCGGGAGTTTGGAGACCCAGTACTTC. It translates to CSARGGSLETQYF.